Listed below are T cell receptor beta chains from one sample, sequenced in a study of cytomegalovirus exposure and HLA in healthy donors. The table came from immunoSEQ multiplex PCR; TCRdb's copy has only in-frame clones and leaves some out. The sample records about 130,000 clones, about 80% being singletons. The sequencing input was PBMCs. The receptors derive from a man between 25 and 39 years old in good health and CMV-seronegative. Both conserved end residues are part of each CDR3. D genes are given only for firm matches. A clone size is listed for some rows: how often the clone was seen (once, few, many), or a class if it is expanded.

d_gene: TRBD1; abundance: -; len: 15; j_gene: TRBJ2-3; v_gene: TRBV6-5; CDR3nt: TGTGCCAGCAGTTACTCACAGGGGGTGACAGATACGCAGTATTTT; CDR3aa: CASSYSQGVTDTQYF
d_gene: -; abundance: -; len: 14; j_gene: TRBJ2-5; v_gene: TRBV5-1; CDR3nt: TGCGCCAGCAGCATATGGACAGAGCAAGAGACCCAGTACTTC; CDR3aa: CASSIWTEQETQYF
d_gene: -; abundance: -; len: 13; j_gene: TRBJ1-1; v_gene: TRBV6-6; CDR3nt: TGTGCCAGCAGTTACGGGGGCGGCACTGAAGCTTTCTTT; CDR3aa: CASSYGGGTEAFF
d_gene: -; abundance: -; len: 14; j_gene: TRBJ1-6; v_gene: TRBV6-5; CDR3nt: TGTGCCAGCAGCTCGGGGGGGGGAAATTCACCCCTCCACTTT; CDR3aa: CASSSGGGNSPLHF
d_gene: TRBD2; abundance: -; len: 14; j_gene: TRBJ2-7; v_gene: TRBV4-2; CDR3nt: TGTGCCAGCAGCCCGGGACTAGCGAATTACGAGCAGTACTTC; CDR3aa: CASSPGLANYEQYF
d_gene: -; abundance: -; len: 14; j_gene: TRBJ2-7; v_gene: TRBV5-4; CDR3nt: TGTGCCAGCAGCTTGGGGCAGGAGGCTAACGAGCAGTACTTC; CDR3aa: CASSLGQEANEQYF
d_gene: TRBD2; abundance: -; len: 16; j_gene: TRBJ2-5; v_gene: TRBV29-1; CDR3nt: TGCAGCGTGGCGAGGGGACTAGCGGGAGTAGGGGAGACCCAGTACTTC; CDR3aa: CSVARGLAGVGETQYF
d_gene: TRBD2; abundance: -; len: 15; j_gene: TRBJ2-7; v_gene: TRBV5-4; CDR3nt: TGTGCCAGCAGCCCAACTAGCGGAAGCTCCTACGAGCAGTACTTC; CDR3aa: CASSPTSGSSYEQYF
d_gene: TRBD2; abundance: -; len: 16; j_gene: TRBJ2-1; v_gene: TRBV27; CDR3nt: TGTGCCAGCAGTCCCCCTCCCAGCGGGAGGGCCAATGAGCAGTTCTTC; CDR3aa: CASSPPPSGRANEQFF
d_gene: -; abundance: -; len: 12; j_gene: TRBJ1-1; v_gene: TRBV7-9; CDR3nt: TGTGCCAGCAGCTTACTAGGGGGTGAAGCTTTCTTT; CDR3aa: CASSLLGGEAFF
d_gene: TRBD1; abundance: -; len: 14; j_gene: TRBJ2-5; v_gene: TRBV7-2; CDR3nt: TGTGCCAGCAGCCGCGACAGGGGAGGCCGGACCCAGTACTTC; CDR3aa: CASSRDRGGRTQYF
d_gene: -; abundance: -; len: 15; j_gene: TRBJ1-6; v_gene: TRBV6-5; CDR3nt: TGTGCCAGCAGTTACTCGGAGGCAGGTGCGTCACCCCTCCACTTT; CDR3aa: CASSYSEAGASPLHF
d_gene: -; abundance: few; len: 11; j_gene: TRBJ2-3; v_gene: TRBV9; CDR3nt: TGTGCCAGCAGCGCCTCCGATACGCAGTATTTT; CDR3aa: CASSASDTQYF
d_gene: -; abundance: -; len: 16; j_gene: TRBJ2-7; v_gene: TRBV28; CDR3nt: TGTGCCAGCAGTTTTCCGCCCTGGCGGTCAACCTACGAGCAGTACTTC; CDR3aa: CASSFPPWRSTYEQYF
d_gene: TRBD1; abundance: few; len: 15; j_gene: TRBJ1-4; v_gene: TRBV6-5; CDR3nt: TGTGCCAGCAGTTTTGCGACAGGGGAGTCGGAAAAACTGTTTTTT; CDR3aa: CASSFATGESEKLFF
d_gene: -; abundance: -; len: 13; j_gene: TRBJ1-3; v_gene: TRBV10-3; CDR3nt: TGTGCCACCACAGGGCTGAATGGAAACACCATATATTTT; CDR3aa: CATTGLNGNTIYF
d_gene: TRBD1; abundance: -; len: 14; j_gene: TRBJ2-4; v_gene: TRBV5-4; CDR3nt: TGTGCCAGCAGCCGGACAGGGGATACAGACATTCAGTACTTC; CDR3aa: CASSRTGDTDIQYF
d_gene: TRBD1; abundance: few; len: 19; j_gene: TRBJ1-5; v_gene: TRBV19; CDR3nt: TGTGCCAGTAGTTTTTCCGGGACAGGGGGCTTTTCGAGCAATCAGCCCCAGCATTTT; CDR3aa: CASSFSGTGGFSSNQPQHF
d_gene: TRBD2; abundance: -; len: 16; j_gene: TRBJ2-3; v_gene: TRBV5-1; CDR3nt: TGCGCCAGCAGCTTTGCTAGCGGGAGGTACTCAGATACGCAGTATTTT; CDR3aa: CASSFASGRYSDTQYF
d_gene: -; abundance: -; len: 14; j_gene: TRBJ2-3; v_gene: TRBV7-9; CDR3nt: TGTGCCAGCAGCTTAACTGACTCCACAGATACGCAGTATTTT; CDR3aa: CASSLTDSTDTQYF
d_gene: -; abundance: -; len: 13; j_gene: TRBJ1-5; v_gene: TRBV7-2; CDR3nt: TGTGCCAGCAGCTTGGGACTCAATCAGCCCCAGCATTTT; CDR3aa: CASSLGLNQPQHF
d_gene: TRBD1; abundance: -; len: 14; j_gene: TRBJ2-7; v_gene: TRBV28; CDR3nt: TGTGCCAGCAGCTTAGGACAGGGGAGATTGGGGCAGTACTTC; CDR3aa: CASSLGQGRLGQYF
d_gene: TRBD2; abundance: once; len: 17; j_gene: TRBJ2-5; v_gene: TRBV27; CDR3nt: TGTGCCAGCAGTTTACGTGATGGAGCGGGAGACGAGGAGACCCAGTACTTC; CDR3aa: CASSLRDGAGDEETQYF
d_gene: -; abundance: -; len: 15; j_gene: TRBJ2-3; v_gene: TRBV7-2; CDR3nt: TGTGCCAGCAGCCAGACAGCTACCCGCACAGATACGCAGTATTTT; CDR3aa: CASSQTATRTDTQYF
d_gene: -; abundance: -; len: 14; j_gene: TRBJ2-7; v_gene: TRBV9; CDR3nt: TGTGCCAGCAGCGTAGGGAGTAGCGGATACGAGCAGTACTTC; CDR3aa: CASSVGSSGYEQYF
d_gene: -; abundance: -; len: 18; j_gene: TRBJ1-4; v_gene: TRBV28; CDR3nt: TGTGCCAGCACCTCTCCGGGGGGAGGTTTTTCAACTAATGAAAAACTGTTTTTT; CDR3aa: CASTSPGGGFSTNEKLFF
d_gene: -; abundance: -; len: 13; j_gene: TRBJ1-1; v_gene: TRBV9; CDR3nt: TGTGCCAGCAGCGTGGGCAGCTTAGCTGAAGCTTTCTTT; CDR3aa: CASSVGSLAEAFF
d_gene: -; abundance: -; len: 13; j_gene: TRBJ2-5; v_gene: TRBV29-1; CDR3nt: TGCAGCGTTCTGGACAGGCCCGGGGGGGCCCAGTACTTC; CDR3aa: CSVLDRPGGAQYF
d_gene: -; abundance: -; len: 17; j_gene: TRBJ1-1; v_gene: TRBV7-9; CDR3nt: TGTGCCAGCAGCTTACACAGCCCGGTCGGGGTGAACACTGAAGCTTTCTTT; CDR3aa: CASSLHSPVGVNTEAFF
d_gene: TRBD1; abundance: -; len: 14; j_gene: TRBJ1-4; v_gene: TRBV27; CDR3nt: TGTGCCACCATCACCCCGGACAGGGAGGAAAAACTGTTTTTT; CDR3aa: CATITPDREEKLFF
d_gene: -; abundance: -; len: 15; j_gene: TRBJ1-1; v_gene: TRBV7-2; CDR3nt: TGTGCCAGCAGCACTCGACAGGTCCGGAGCACTGAAGCTTTCTTT; CDR3aa: CASSTRQVRSTEAFF
d_gene: TRBD1; abundance: -; len: 15; j_gene: TRBJ1-2; v_gene: TRBV7-2; CDR3nt: TGTGCCAGCAGCCCGGGGACAGGGGAATGGTATGGCTACACCTTC; CDR3aa: CASSPGTGEWYGYTF
d_gene: -; abundance: -; len: 13; j_gene: TRBJ2-7; v_gene: TRBV19; CDR3nt: TGTGCCAGTAGTATACTCCCCTCTTACGAGCAGTACTTC; CDR3aa: CASSILPSYEQYF
d_gene: -; abundance: many; len: 12; j_gene: TRBJ2-7; v_gene: TRBV11-2; CDR3nt: TGTGCCAGCAGCTCGCTAGTCCACGAGCAGTACTTC; CDR3aa: CASSSLVHEQYF
d_gene: -; abundance: -; len: 14; j_gene: TRBJ2-5; v_gene: TRBV2; CDR3nt: TGTGCCTCGCCCAAACGGGAAAACCAAGAGACCCAGTACTTC; CDR3aa: CASPKRENQETQYF
d_gene: -; abundance: -; len: 14; j_gene: TRBJ1-4; v_gene: TRBV19; CDR3nt: TGTGCCAGTAGTACCGGACAGCTCAATGAAAAACTGTTTTTT; CDR3aa: CASSTGQLNEKLFF
d_gene: TRBD2; abundance: few; len: 16; j_gene: TRBJ2-6; v_gene: TRBV27; CDR3nt: TGTGCCAGCAGTCTAGCGGGAGGTTCTGGGGCCAACGTCCTGACTTTC; CDR3aa: CASSLAGGSGANVLTF
d_gene: -; abundance: -; len: 16; j_gene: TRBJ2-3; v_gene: TRBV18; CDR3nt: TGTGCCAGCTCACCTATAGCGGGACAGAACACAGATACGCAGTATTTT; CDR3aa: CASSPIAGQNTDTQYF
d_gene: TRBD2; abundance: -; len: 15; j_gene: TRBJ2-5; v_gene: TRBV18; CDR3nt: TGTGCCAGCTCACCGCTTCCGGGACTAGGGGAGACCCAGTACTTC; CDR3aa: CASSPLPGLGETQYF
d_gene: TRBD1; abundance: -; len: 14; j_gene: TRBJ2-3; v_gene: TRBV11-2; CDR3nt: TGTGCCAGCAGCCCAGACAGGGTCACAGATACGCAGTATTTT; CDR3aa: CASSPDRVTDTQYF
d_gene: -; abundance: -; len: 16; j_gene: TRBJ1-4; v_gene: TRBV14; CDR3nt: TGTGCCAGCAGCCAAAACACAGGGACGGCTAATGAAAAACTGTTTTTT; CDR3aa: CASSQNTGTANEKLFF
d_gene: -; abundance: few; len: 13; j_gene: TRBJ1-5; v_gene: TRBV7-2; CDR3nt: TGTGCCAGCAGCTTAGCGAGAGGACAGCCCCAGCATTTT; CDR3aa: CASSLARGQPQHF
d_gene: TRBD2; abundance: -; len: 17; j_gene: TRBJ2-2; v_gene: TRBV10-3; CDR3nt: TGTGCCATCCGGTCTAGCGGGACCTCCAAGAACACCGGGGAGCTGTTTTTT; CDR3aa: CAIRSSGTSKNTGELFF
d_gene: -; abundance: -; len: 15; j_gene: TRBJ2-3; v_gene: TRBV5-1; CDR3nt: TGCGCCAGCAGCTCGATGGGACTTCGCACAGATACGCAGTATTTT; CDR3aa: CASSSMGLRTDTQYF
d_gene: -; abundance: -; len: 14; j_gene: TRBJ2-7; v_gene: TRBV6-1; CDR3nt: TGTGCCAGCAGTGAAGTGAGGAGCTCCTACGAGCAGTACTTC; CDR3aa: CASSEVRSSYEQYF
d_gene: TRBD1; abundance: -; len: 16; j_gene: TRBJ2-7; v_gene: TRBV15; CDR3nt: TGTGCCACCAGCAGAGATGGGGGGGACAGGGGCTACGAGCAGTACTTC; CDR3aa: CATSRDGGDRGYEQYF
d_gene: -; abundance: once; len: 15; j_gene: TRBJ2-6; v_gene: TRBV27; CDR3nt: TGTGCCAGCAGTTATAGCACCTCTGGGGCCAACGTCCTGACTTTC; CDR3aa: CASSYSTSGANVLTF
d_gene: TRBD1; abundance: -; len: 15; j_gene: TRBJ1-5; v_gene: TRBV28; CDR3nt: TGTGCCAGCAGTTATGGGACAGGGGGCAATCAGCCCCAGCATTTT; CDR3aa: CASSYGTGGNQPQHF
d_gene: TRBD1; abundance: -; len: 15; j_gene: TRBJ1-2; v_gene: TRBV28; CDR3nt: TGTGCCAGCAGCCCTGGACAGGACTCTAACTATGGCTACACCTTC; CDR3aa: CASSPGQDSNYGYTF
d_gene: -; abundance: -; len: 13; j_gene: TRBJ1-2; v_gene: TRBV21-1; CDR3nt: TGTGCCAGCAGCAAACTCACCAGCTATGGCTACACCTTC; CDR3aa: CASSKLTSYGYTF
d_gene: TRBD2; abundance: -; len: 16; j_gene: TRBJ2-1; v_gene: TRBV19; CDR3nt: TGTGCCAGTAGTACCCAATCAGCTAGCGGTTACAATGAGCAGTTCTTC; CDR3aa: CASSTQSASGYNEQFF
d_gene: TRBD1; abundance: -; len: 16; j_gene: TRBJ1-2; v_gene: TRBV9; CDR3nt: TGTGCCAGCAGCGTAGGGGGGACAGGGGGGATTTATGGCTACACCTTC; CDR3aa: CASSVGGTGGIYGYTF
d_gene: TRBD2; abundance: -; len: 17; j_gene: TRBJ2-1; v_gene: TRBV27; CDR3nt: TGTGCCAGCAGTTTACTAATGACTAGCGGAGGGGGCAATGAGCAGTTCTTC; CDR3aa: CASSLLMTSGGGNEQFF
d_gene: -; abundance: -; len: 14; j_gene: TRBJ2-1; v_gene: TRBV28; CDR3nt: TGTGCCAGCAGTTGGTCGAGCGGCTACAATGAGCAGTTCTTC; CDR3aa: CASSWSSGYNEQFF